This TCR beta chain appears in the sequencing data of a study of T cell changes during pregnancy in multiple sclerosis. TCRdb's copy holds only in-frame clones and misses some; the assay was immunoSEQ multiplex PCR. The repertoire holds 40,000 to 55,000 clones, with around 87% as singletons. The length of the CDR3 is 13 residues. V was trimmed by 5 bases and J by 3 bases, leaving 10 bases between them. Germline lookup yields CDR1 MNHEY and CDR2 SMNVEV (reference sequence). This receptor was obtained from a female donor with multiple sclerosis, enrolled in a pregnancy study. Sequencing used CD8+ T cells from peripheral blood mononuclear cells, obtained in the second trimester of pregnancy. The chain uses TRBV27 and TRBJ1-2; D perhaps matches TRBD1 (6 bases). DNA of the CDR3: TGTGCCAGCAGTCTACAGGGTTACTATGGCTACACCTTC. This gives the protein CASSLQGYYGYTF.